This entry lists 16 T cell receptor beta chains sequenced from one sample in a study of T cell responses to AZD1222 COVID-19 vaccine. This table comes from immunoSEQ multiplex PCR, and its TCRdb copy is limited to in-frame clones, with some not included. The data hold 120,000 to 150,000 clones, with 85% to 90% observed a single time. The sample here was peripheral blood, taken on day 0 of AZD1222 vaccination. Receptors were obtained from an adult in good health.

The CDR3 DNA sequence: TGTGCCAGCAGTCCCGACAGACTCTTCAATTCACCCCTCCACTTT. Its protein is CASSPDRLFNSPLHF. The genes are TRBV7-2 and TRBJ1-6; D is perhaps TRBD1 (5 bases). This CDR3 has 15 residues. V shed 6 bases and J shed 7 bases, with 16 bases lying between them. The germline V gene encodes CDR1 SGHTA and CDR2 FQGNSA.

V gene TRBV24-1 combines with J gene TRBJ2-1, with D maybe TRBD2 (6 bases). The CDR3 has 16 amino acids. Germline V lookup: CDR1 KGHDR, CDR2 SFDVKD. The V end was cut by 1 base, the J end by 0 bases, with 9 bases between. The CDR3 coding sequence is TGTGCCACCAGTGATTTTCGGGGGAGCTCCTACAATGAGCAGTTCTTC. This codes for CATSDFRGSSYNEQFF.

The CDR3 region is CATSLWMGVELFF. In DNA form, the CDR3 reads TGTGCCACCAGCTTGTGGATGGGAGTGGAGCTGTTTTTT. V and J are TRBV15 and TRBJ2-2; D is possibly TRBD2 (5 bases). The CDR3 covers 13 residues. V shed 5 bases and J shed 10 bases, with 14 bases lying between them. CDR1 LNHNV and CDR2 YYDKDF come from the germline V gene (reference sequence).

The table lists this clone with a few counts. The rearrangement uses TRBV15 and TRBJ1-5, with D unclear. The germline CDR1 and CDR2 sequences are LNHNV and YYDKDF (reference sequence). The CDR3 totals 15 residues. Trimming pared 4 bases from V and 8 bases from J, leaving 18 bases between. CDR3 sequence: CATSNEDGGVEPQHF. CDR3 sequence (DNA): TGTGCCACCAGCAATGAGGACGGCGGAGTAGAGCCCCAGCATTTT.

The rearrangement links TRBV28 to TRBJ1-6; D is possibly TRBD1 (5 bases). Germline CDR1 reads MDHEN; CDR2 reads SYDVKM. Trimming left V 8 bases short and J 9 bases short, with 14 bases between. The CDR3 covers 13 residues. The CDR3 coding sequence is TGTGCCAGCTCTCCGGGGGTGGGTTCACCCCTCCACTTT. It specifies CASSPGVGSPLHF.

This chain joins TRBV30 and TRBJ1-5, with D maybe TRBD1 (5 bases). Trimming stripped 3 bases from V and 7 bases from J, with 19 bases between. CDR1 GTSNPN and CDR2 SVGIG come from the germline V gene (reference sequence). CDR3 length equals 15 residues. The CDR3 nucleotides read TGTGCCTGGAGGAGGCAGGGAGAACGTTGGCAGCCCCAGCATTTT. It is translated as CAWRRQGERWQPQHF. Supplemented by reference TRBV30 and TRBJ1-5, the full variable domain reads SQTIHQWPATLVQPVGSPLSLECTVEGTSNPNLYWYRQAAGRGLQLLFYSVGIGQISSEVPQNLSASRPQDRQFILSSKKLLLSDSGFYLCAWRRQGERWQPQHFGDGTRLSIL.

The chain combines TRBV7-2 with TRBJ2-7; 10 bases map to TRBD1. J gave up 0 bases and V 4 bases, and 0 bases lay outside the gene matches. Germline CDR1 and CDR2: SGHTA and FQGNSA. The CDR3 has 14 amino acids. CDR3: CASSWTGGSYEQYF. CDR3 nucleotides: TGTGCCAGCAGCTGGACAGGGGGCTCCTACGAGCAGTACTTC.

CDR3 amino acids: CASSLDGNGYTF. In DNA, the CDR3 is TGTGCCAGCAGCTTAGACGGGAATGGCTACACCTTC. The J gene is TRBJ1-2, the V gene TRBV7-2; D is unclear. The CDR3 has 12 amino acids. The germline CDR1 and CDR2 sequences are SGHTA and FQGNSA. Trimming stripped 1 base from V and 6 bases from J, with 6 bases between.

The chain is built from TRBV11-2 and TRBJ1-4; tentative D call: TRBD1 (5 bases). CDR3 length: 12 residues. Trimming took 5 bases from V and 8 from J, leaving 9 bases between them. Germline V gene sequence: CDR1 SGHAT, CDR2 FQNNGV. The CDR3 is CASSLRGEKLFF. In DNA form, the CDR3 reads TGTGCCAGCAGCCTAAGGGGCGAAAAACTGTTTTTT.

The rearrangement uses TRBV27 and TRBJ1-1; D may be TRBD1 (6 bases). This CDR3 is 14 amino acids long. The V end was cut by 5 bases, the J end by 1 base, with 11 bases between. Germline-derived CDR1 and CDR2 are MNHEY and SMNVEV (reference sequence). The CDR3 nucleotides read TGTGCCAGCAGTCCTCAGACAGGGAACACTGAAGCTTTCTTT. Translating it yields CASSPQTGNTEAFF.

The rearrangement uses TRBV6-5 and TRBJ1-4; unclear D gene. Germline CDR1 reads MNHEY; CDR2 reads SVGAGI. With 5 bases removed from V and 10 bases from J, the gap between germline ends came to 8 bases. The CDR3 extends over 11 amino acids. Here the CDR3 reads CASSIEGKLFF. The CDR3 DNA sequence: TGTGCCAGCAGTATAGAAGGAAAACTGTTTTTT.

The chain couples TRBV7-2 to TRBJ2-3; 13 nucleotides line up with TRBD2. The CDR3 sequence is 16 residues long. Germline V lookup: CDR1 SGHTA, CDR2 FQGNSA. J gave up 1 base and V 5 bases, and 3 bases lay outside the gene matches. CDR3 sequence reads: CASSLGLAGRTDTQYF. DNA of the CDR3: TGTGCCAGCAGCCTGGGACTAGCGGGGCGCACAGATACGCAGTATTTT.

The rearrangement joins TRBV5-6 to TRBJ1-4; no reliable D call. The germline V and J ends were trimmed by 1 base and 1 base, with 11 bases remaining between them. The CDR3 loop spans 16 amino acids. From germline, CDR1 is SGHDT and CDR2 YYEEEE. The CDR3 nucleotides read TGTGCCAGCAGCTTGTCTTCCCGGGAAACTAATGAAAAACTGTTTTTT. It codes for CASSLSSRETNEKLFF.

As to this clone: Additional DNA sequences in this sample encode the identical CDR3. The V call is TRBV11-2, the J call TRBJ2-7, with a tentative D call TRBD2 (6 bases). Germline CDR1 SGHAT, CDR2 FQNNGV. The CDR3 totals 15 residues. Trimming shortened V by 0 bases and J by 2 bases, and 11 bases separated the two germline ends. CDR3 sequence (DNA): TGTGCCAGCAGCTTAGAGGGCGGGGAGGCCTACGAGCAGTACTTC. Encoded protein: CASSLEGGEAYEQYF.

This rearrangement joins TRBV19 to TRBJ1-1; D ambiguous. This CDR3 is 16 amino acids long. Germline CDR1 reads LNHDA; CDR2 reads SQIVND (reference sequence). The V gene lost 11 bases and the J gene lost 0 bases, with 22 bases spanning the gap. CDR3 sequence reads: CACRAKTLGLNTEAFF. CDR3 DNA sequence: TGTGCCTGCCGTGCCAAAACCCTGGGGTTGAACACTGAAGCTTTCTTT. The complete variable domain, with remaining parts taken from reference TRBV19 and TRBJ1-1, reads DGGITQSPKYLFRKEGQNVTLSCEQNLNHDAMYWYRQDPGQGLRLIYYSQIVNDFQKGDIAEGYSVSREKKESFPLTVTSAQKNPTAFYLCACRAKTLGLNTEAFFGQGTRLTVV.

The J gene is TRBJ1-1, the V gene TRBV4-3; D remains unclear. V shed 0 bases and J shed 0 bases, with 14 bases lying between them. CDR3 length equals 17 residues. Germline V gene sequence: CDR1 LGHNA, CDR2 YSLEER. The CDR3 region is CASSQEGGQNMNTEAFF. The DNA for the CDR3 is TGCGCCAGCAGCCAAGAGGGAGGGCAGAACATGAACACTGAAGCTTTCTTT.